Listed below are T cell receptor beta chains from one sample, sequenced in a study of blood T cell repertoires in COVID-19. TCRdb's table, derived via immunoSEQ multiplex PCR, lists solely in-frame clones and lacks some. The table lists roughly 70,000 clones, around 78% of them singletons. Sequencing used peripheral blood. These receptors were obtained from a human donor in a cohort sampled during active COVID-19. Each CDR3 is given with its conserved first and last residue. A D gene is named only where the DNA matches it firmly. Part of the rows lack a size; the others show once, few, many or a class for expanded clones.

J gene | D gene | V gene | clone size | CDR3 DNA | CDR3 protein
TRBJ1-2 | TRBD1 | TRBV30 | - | TGTGCCTGGTTACCGGGACAGGGGACTGGCTACACCTTC | CAWLPGQGTGYTF
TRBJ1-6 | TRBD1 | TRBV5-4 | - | TGTGCCAGCAGCTTGGCTCAGGGGGGATCACCCCTCCACTTT | CASSLAQGGSPLHF
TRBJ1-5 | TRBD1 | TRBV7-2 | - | TGTGCCAGCAGCTCCTGGACAGGGTCCGGTCAGCCCCAGCATTTT | CASSSWTGSGQPQHF
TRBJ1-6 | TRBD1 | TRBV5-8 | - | TGTGCCAGCAGCTATCAGGGACAGGGAACTCATTCACCCCTCCACTTT | CASSYQGQGTHSPLHF
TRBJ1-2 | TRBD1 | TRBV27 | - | TGTGCCAGCAGCGACCCCGGACAGGGAAGACTTTCTGGCTACACCTTC | CASSDPGQGRLSGYTF
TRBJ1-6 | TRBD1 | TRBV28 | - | TGTGCCAGCAGCCCAGGGGGCGCGAGTTCACCCCTCCACTTT | CASSPGGASSPLHF
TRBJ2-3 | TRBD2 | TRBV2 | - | TGTGCCAGCAGAAAAGGGACTAGCGGGATTAGGGATACGCAGTATTTT | CASRKGTSGIRDTQYF
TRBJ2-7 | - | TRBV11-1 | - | TGTGCCAGCAGCTTCGGTGCTAGCTCCTACGAGCAGTACTTC | CASSFGASSYEQYF
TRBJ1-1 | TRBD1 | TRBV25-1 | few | TGTGCCAGCAGTCCGAAACAGGGACAGCCGAACACTGAAGCTTTCTTT | CASSPKQGQPNTEAFF
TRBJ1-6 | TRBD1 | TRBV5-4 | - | TGTGCCAGCAGCGCCGCGGGACAGGGGGCTCCACCCCTCCACTTT | CASSAAGQGAPPLHF